This T cell receptor (beta chain) was captured by sequencing in a study of blood T cell repertoires in COVID-19 (dated by TCRdb to the early 2020s). Regarding the complete study: Samples covering the acute and convalescent phases of COVID-19 were provided by collaborators in the United States, Italy and Spain. The material from the prospective study consisted of cDNA or gDNA derived from T cells, B-cell-depleted T cells, or PBMCs. Subjects who had been exposed to COVID-19, were actively infected with it, or had recovered from it provided the deeply sampled blood TCRbeta repertoires that made up the dataset. The repertoires were released in a freely available public database intended as a resource for research on the immune response to SARS-CoV-2. The samples were drawn from two sources: the first 160 participants of the ongoing ImmuneRACE study, and fewer than 1,500 subjects contributed by 6 global collaborators. A de-identified subject ID, COVID-19 status, age in years and sex were almost always included in the sample metadata. Where HLA class I and class II types were available, the types were taken from metadata supplied by the sample provider, not from assay-based typing.

Participants in the prospective study were aged 18 to 89 years, lived in approximately 26 United States geographic areas, and enrolled through a virtual design. In the prospective study, participants were assigned to cohorts based on the clinical history participants reported in a screening survey and a study questionnaire. ImmuneRACE Cohort 3 recovered participants were defined by two consecutive negative NP/OP PCR tests, healthcare professional clearance, or symptom resolution. Mobile phlebotomists in the prospective study collected whole blood, serum and a nasopharyngeal or oropharyngeal swab from every participant. Over an approximately 2-month period, participants in the prospective study had the option of providing additional blood draws and questionnaires. Prospective study blood samples were shipped either frozen or at room temperature before DNA extraction. TCRbeta CDR3 regions were amplified from genomic DNA using the immunoSEQ Assay, a bias-controlled multiplex PCR. The authors' analysis ran thus. The number of nucleated cells in each sample was estimated from the amplification of reference gene primers within the assay. Sequence reads were collapsed and filtered to measure the absolute abundance of every unique TCRbeta CDR3 rearrangement. For each sample, productive Simpson clonality was calculated as the square root of Simpson's diversity index across productive rearrangements. The table comes from immuneACCESS by way of TCRdb, which keeps in-frame sequences with V and J called. Part of the clones is missing from these tables; in studies checked, under half for an unresolved V gene and the rest for unknown reasons. V, J and clone size were drawn from that table, and D and trimming were deduced from the DNA. The sample includes a few hundred thousand clones, with 80% to 90% observed a single time. The leading ten clones occupy 1.9% of the sample.

On the study overall, not on this receptor specifically: How much clinical and demographic metadata was included differed by source and by participant, and the metadata was provided uncurated.

Notes on this clone: It has no known antigen specificity. Qualities for individual bases were not recorded, and no much larger clone is one base off.

Per the germline V gene (reference sequence), SGHKS is the CDR1 and YYEKEE is the CDR2. Germline trimming amounts to 2 bases on V and 3 bases on J, with 5 as the count of junction bases outside the gene matches. The cysteine opens and the phenylalanine closes a CDR3 of 15 amino acids. The read is trimmed to its CDR3 DNA, 45 bases read in frame from base 1. Sequenced material: PBMCs or T cells enriched from blood (not recorded which). This clonotype was obtained from a woman in her 50s who had recovered from COVID-19. The sequence joins TRBV5-5 to TRBJ2-1; a stretch of 7 junction bases matches TRBD1. The nucleotides read TGTGCCAGCAGCTTAATGGACAGGCTCTACAATGAGCAGTTCTTC. Translated, this gives CASSLMDRLYNEQFF.